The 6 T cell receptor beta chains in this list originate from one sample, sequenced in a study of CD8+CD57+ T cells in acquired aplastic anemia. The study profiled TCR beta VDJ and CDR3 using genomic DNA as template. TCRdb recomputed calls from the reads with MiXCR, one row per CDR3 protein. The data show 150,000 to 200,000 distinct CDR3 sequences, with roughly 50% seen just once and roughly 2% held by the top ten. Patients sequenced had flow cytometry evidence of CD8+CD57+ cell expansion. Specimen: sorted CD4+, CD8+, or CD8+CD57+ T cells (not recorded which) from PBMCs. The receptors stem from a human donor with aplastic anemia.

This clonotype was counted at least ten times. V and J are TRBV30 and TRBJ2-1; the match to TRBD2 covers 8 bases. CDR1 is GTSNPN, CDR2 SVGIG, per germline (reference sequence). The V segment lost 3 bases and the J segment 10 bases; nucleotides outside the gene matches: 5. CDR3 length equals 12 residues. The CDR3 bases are TGTGCCTGGAGCGACGGGAGGGGGGAGCAGTTCTTC. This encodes CAWSDGRGEQFF.

The CDR3 reads CASSQGTGGNQPQHF. CDR3 in DNA: TGTGCCAGCTCGCAAGGGACAGGGGGTAATCAGCCCCAGCATTTT. J is TRBJ1-5 and V is TRBV18; 11 bases line up with TRBD1. CDR1 KGHSH and CDR2 LQKENI come from the germline V gene. This CDR3 spans 15 amino acids. V shed 6 bases and J 4 bases; nucleotides not matched to a gene: 5.

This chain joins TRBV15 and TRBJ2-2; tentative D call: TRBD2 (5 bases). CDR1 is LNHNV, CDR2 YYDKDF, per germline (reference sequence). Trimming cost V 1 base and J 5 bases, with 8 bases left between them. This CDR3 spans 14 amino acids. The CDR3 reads CATSRARETGELFF. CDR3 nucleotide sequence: TGTGCCACCAGCAGAGCGAGGGAAACCGGGGAGCTGTTTTTT.

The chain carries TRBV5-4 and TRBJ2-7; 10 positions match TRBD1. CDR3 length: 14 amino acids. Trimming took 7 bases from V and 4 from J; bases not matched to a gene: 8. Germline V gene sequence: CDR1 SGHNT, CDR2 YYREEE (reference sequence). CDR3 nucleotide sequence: TGTGCCAGCTCAACACCGGGACAGGGGTACGAGCAGTACTTC. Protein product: CASSTPGQGYEQYF.

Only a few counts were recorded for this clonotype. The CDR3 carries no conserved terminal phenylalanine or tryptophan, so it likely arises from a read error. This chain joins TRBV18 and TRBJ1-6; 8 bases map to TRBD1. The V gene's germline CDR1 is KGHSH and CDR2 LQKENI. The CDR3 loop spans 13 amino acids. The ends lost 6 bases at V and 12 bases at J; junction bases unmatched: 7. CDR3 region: CASSAGQGKPLHV. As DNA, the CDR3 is TGTGCCAGCTCGGCAGGACAGGGCAAACCCCTCCACGTT.

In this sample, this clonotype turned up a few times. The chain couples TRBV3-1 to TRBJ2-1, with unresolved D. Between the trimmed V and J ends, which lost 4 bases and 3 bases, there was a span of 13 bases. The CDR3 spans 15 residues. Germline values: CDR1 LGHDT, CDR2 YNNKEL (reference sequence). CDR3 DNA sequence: TGTGCCAGCAGCCGCCGCCTGATGGACTACAATGAGCAGTTCTTC. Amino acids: CASSRRLMDYNEQFF.